The sequence of this T cell receptor (beta chain) was determined in a study of monozygotic twins with inflammatory bowel disease. Findings and caveats of the study: Immunosuppressive treatment differences may have increased patient repertoire variability.

TCRdb reprocessed the 5' RACE reads, keeping one entry per CDR3 protein, no DNA. The repertoire table contains hundreds of thousands of distinct CDR3 sequences. Germline values: CDR1 ENHRY, CDR2 SYGVKD. The CDR3 consists of 14 residues. Details on this clonotype: Its cognate antigen is unknown.

The TCR originated in a human donor with ulcerative colitis or Crohn's disease, or a healthy co-twin of an affected twin (not recorded which). This sequence joins TRBV10-3 and TRBJ2-7; TCRdb calls TRBD1, which cannot be checked without DNA. Sequencing was performed on blood. The CDR3 loop reads CAITSTDRTYEQYF.